Listed here are 21 T cell receptor beta chains from one sample, sequenced in a study of shared clonotypes between healthy human individuals. CD45RO-negative, CCR7-positively selected cells formed the naive CD8 fraction, excluding terminally differentiated effector memory CD45RA+ cells. The assay was immunoSEQ multiplex PCR, and TCRdb's table has in-frame clones only and misses some. This table has more than 500,000 clones, around 95% appearing once. Material: naive CD8+ T cells sorted from blood. The receptor source for this set is a woman in her twenties or thirties in good health.

This chain connects TRBV28 to TRBJ1-1; D possibly corresponds to TRBD1 (6 bases). V shed 4 bases and J shed 0 bases, with 15 bases lying between them. CDR3 size: 16 residues. Looked up from germline, CDR1 is MDHEN and CDR2 is SYDVKM. In DNA form, the CDR3 reads TGTGCCAGCAGTTCGATCCCGGGACACCTGAACACTGAAGCTTTCTTT. This encodes CASSSIPGHLNTEAFF.

Notes on this clone: Within the sample, other DNA sequences also encode this same CDR3. The V and J genes are TRBV27 and TRBJ2-7, with 7 bases that match TRBD1. Germline V CDR1 and CDR2: MNHEY, SMNVEV (reference sequence). The CDR3 totals 14 residues. V lost 5 bases to trimming and J lost 3 bases; unmatched junction nucleotides: 7. This chain's CDR3 is CASSLRGQGYEQYF. The CDR3 DNA follows: TGTGCCAGCAGTCTGAGGGGGCAGGGCTACGAGCAGTACTTC.

The chain is built from TRBV28 and TRBJ1-3; D call uncertain. Per germline, CDR1 MDHEN and CDR2 SYDVKM. With 7 bases removed from V and 0 bases from J, the gap between germline ends came to 16 bases. The length of the CDR3 is 16 residues. The CDR3 region has the DNA TGTGCCAGCATTTCCGACTTACTTACCTCTGGAAACACCATATATTTT. Translation: CASISDLLTSGNTIYF.

This sequence joins TRBV4-1 and TRBJ2-7; D is unclear. This CDR3 comprises 15 residues. Per germline, CDR1 MGHRA and CDR2 YSYEKL. Trimming left V 0 bases short and J 3 bases short, with 12 bases between. The CDR3 spells CASSQEFIRDYEQYF. The CDR3 DNA reads TGCGCCAGCAGCCAAGAGTTTATCAGAGACTACGAGCAGTACTTC.

V and J are TRBV7-9 and TRBJ1-1, with 9 bases lining up with TRBD1. Germline CDR1 and CDR2: SEHNR and FQNEAQ (reference sequence). The CDR3 runs to 15 residues. V was pared by 5 bases and J by 1 base, with 5 bases of the junction left unmatched. CDR3 sequence (DNA): TGTGCCAGCAGCGGTCGGACAGGGGCGAACACTGAAGCTTTCTTT. Translating it yields CASSGRTGANTEAFF. Using reference TRBV7-9 and TRBJ1-1 for the parts outside the CDR3, the full variable domain is DTGVSQNPRHKITKRGQNVTFRCDPISEHNRLYWYRQTLGQGPEFLTYFQNEAQLEKSRLLSDRFSAERPKGSFSTLEIQRTEQGDSAMYLCASSGRTGANTEAFFGQGTRLTVV.

The chain links TRBV29-1 to TRBJ1-1; TRBD1 matches 8 bases. With V trimmed by 5 bases and J by 3 bases, 5 bases remained unmatched. The CDR3 is made up of 13 amino acids. Germline CDR1 is SQVTM and CDR2 is ANQGSEA. The DNA of the CDR3 is TGCAGCGTTTGGACAGGGCTGGACACTGAAGCTTTCTTT. Its translation is CSVWTGLDTEAFF.

The chain joins TRBV9 to TRBJ1-3, with 8 bases fitting TRBD1. Germline V lookup: CDR1 SGDLS, CDR2 YYNGEE. CDR3 length: 14 amino acids. V lost 4 bases and J lost 4; bases outside the gene matches: 4. CDR3 nucleotides: TGTGCCAGCAGCTCAGGGGGCTCAGGAAACACCATATATTTT. It translates to CASSSGGSGNTIYF.

The CDR3 bases are TGTGCCAGCAGCCTAGCGGAGTCTAGCACAGATACGCAGTATTTT. The encoded protein is CASSLAESSTDTQYF. The gene calls are TRBV28 and TRBJ2-3; 7 bases fit TRBD2. The trim removed 6 bases at V and 0 bases at J, leaving 6 bases unmatched. CDR3 size: 15 residues. Germline V CDR1 and CDR2: MDHEN, SYDVKM. The variable domain in full, completed from reference TRBV28 and TRBJ2-3, reads DVKVTQSSRYLVKRTGEKVFLECVQDMDHENMFWYRQDPGLGLRLIYFSYDVKMKEKGDIPEGYSVSREKKERFSLILESASTNQTSMYLCASSLAESSTDTQYFGPGTRLTVL.

This chain connects TRBV11-2 to TRBJ2-1, with 7 positions matching TRBD1. The CDR3 extends over 16 amino acids. Germline V gene sequence: CDR1 SGHAT, CDR2 FQNNGV. Germline trimming cut 4 bases from V and 5 bases from J; bases unmatched to any gene: 11. The CDR3 sequence is CASSSFGRDSHNEQFF. CDR3 bases: TGTGCCAGCAGCTCCTTTGGCCGGGACAGCCACAATGAGCAGTTCTTC.

This chain uses TRBV7-6 with TRBJ1-5; unclear D gene. The CDR3 totals 14 residues. V lost 5 bases and J 1 base, leaving 9 bases between the germline ends. Germline V gene lookup returns CDR1 SGHVS and CDR2 FNYEAQ. CDR3 coding DNA: TGTGCCAGCAGCCCGGGTCTAAGCAATCAGCCCCAGCATTTT. It codes for CASSPGLSNQPQHF. The entire variable domain, with the rest obtained from reference TRBV7-6 and TRBJ1-5, is as follows: GAGVSQSPRYKVTKRGQDVALRCDPISGHVSLYWYRQALGQGPEFLTYFNYEAQQDKSGLPNDRFSAERPEGSISTLTIQRTEQRDSAMYRCASSPGLSNQPQHFGDGTRLSIL.

The chain combines TRBV27 with TRBJ2-3, with a tentative D call TRBD2 (6 bases). The CDR3 is made up of 14 amino acids. The germline V and J ends were trimmed by 2 bases and 6 bases, with 12 bases remaining between them. The germline CDR1 and CDR2 sequences are MNHEY and SMNVEV (reference sequence). This chain's CDR3 is CASSLGGVLDTQYF. The CDR3 DNA follows: TGTGCCAGCAGTTTAGGAGGGGTACTTGATACGCAGTATTTT.

This rearrangement joins TRBV21-1 to TRBJ2-1; TRBD2 is the table's D call and was not checked against the DNA. TRBV21-1 is a pseudogene. This CDR3 contains 18 residues. CDR3 nucleotides: TGTGCCAGCAGCAAAGAGGAAGCGTATCGGATCTCGAGGAATGAGCAGTTCTTC. Protein sequence: CASSKEEAYRISRNEQFF.

This clone was detected once. The chain uses TRBV28 and TRBJ2-7; D possibly matches TRBD1 or TRBD2 (5 bases each). The CDR3 contains 17 residues. The V end was cut by 3 bases, the J end by 3 bases, with 21 bases between. From germline, CDR1 is MDHEN and CDR2 SYDVKM. CDR3 bases: TGTGCCAGCAGTTTCCTACCTACCCGGGGCAGCTTCTACGAGCAGTACTTC. Protein product: CASSFLPTRGSFYEQYF.

The genes are TRBV2 and TRBJ2-7; tentatively, D is TRBD1 or TRBD2 (6 bases each). CDR1 SNHLY and CDR2 FYNNEI come from the germline V gene. The CDR3 sequence is 12 residues long. The V end lost 10 bases, the J end lost 5 bases, and 15 bases lay between the germline ends. The CDR3 loop reads CATSPGAHEQYF. As DNA, the CDR3 is TGTGCCACCTCCCCGGGGGCCCACGAGCAGTACTTC.

This clone appeared once. The CDR3 sequence is CASSLGEGVREYEQYF. In DNA form, the CDR3 reads TGTGCCAGCAGCTTGGGAGAGGGCGTCCGGGAATACGAGCAGTACTTC. The chain employs TRBV5-6 and TRBJ2-7; D perhaps matches TRBD2 (5 bases). This CDR3 comprises 16 residues. Germline V lookup: CDR1 SGHDT, CDR2 YYEEEE. V was shortened by 0 bases and J by 4 bases, with 17 bases between the two germline ends.

Points on this clone: Other nucleotide sequences from this sample produce the same CDR3. The chain recombines TRBV7-9 with TRBJ1-2, with D tentatively TRBD1 (6 bases). CDR1 and CDR2 (germline): SEHNR, FQNEAQ (reference sequence). This CDR3 has 13 amino acids. The ends were cut back, 3 bases at V and 5 bases at J, with 10 bases in the middle. CDR3 in amino acids: CASSLDSLYGYTF. CDR3 nucleotide sequence: TGTGCCAGCAGCTTGGACAGTCTTTATGGCTACACCTTC.

V and J are TRBV7-2 and TRBJ2-7, with D uncertain. The V and J ends lost 1 base and 2 bases respectively, with 9 bases between them. This CDR3 has 14 amino acids. Germline CDR1 is SGHTA and CDR2 is FQGNSA. The CDR3 region is CASSLGTHTYEQYF. CDR3 DNA sequence: TGTGCCAGCAGCTTAGGGACCCATACCTACGAGCAGTACTTC.

This chain connects TRBV28 to TRBJ1-2; D perhaps matches TRBD1 (6 bases). CDR1 and CDR2 (germline): MDHEN, SYDVKM. The CDR3 is made up of 14 amino acids. The V end lost 2 bases, the J end lost 1 base, and 8 bases lay between the germline ends. The CDR3 loop reads CASSLTGNNYGYTF. CDR3 DNA sequence: TGTGCCAGCAGTTTAACAGGGAATAACTATGGCTACACCTTC.

The CDR3 nucleotides are TGTGCCAGTAGTATCACTAGCGGGAGGGTTTCCGAGCAGTACTTC. This encodes CASSITSGRVSEQYF. The chain carries TRBV19 and TRBJ2-5, with TRBD2 identical over 13 bases. TRBJ2-7 explains the end of the DNA better; the J call may be wrong. There are 15 residues in the CDR3. CDR1 LNHDA and CDR2 SQIVND come from the germline V gene (reference sequence).

The V call is TRBV2, the J call TRBJ1-1; D gene unclear. From germline, CDR1 is SNHLY and CDR2 FYNNEI. The CDR3 runs 11 residues. Trimming took off 3 bases at V and 9 bases at J, with 8 bases between the two ends. The CDR3 region has the DNA TGTGCCAGCAGTGACGCGGTCAAAGCTTTCTTT. Translated: CASSDAVKAFF.

The rearrangement joins TRBV9 to TRBJ2-3; 14 bases line up with TRBD2. The junction had 10 bases not matched to a gene; V was cut back by 2 bases and J by 2 bases. CDR3 length equals 19 residues. Germline assignment: CDR1 SGDLS and CDR2 YYNGEE. The CDR3 reads CASSVREGLAGDYTDTQYF. The CDR3 DNA sequence: TGTGCCAGCAGCGTCCGGGAGGGACTAGCGGGAGATTACACAGATACGCAGTATTTT.